What follows is one T cell receptor (beta chain) and its context. This entry is derived from a study of blood T cell repertoires in COVID-19. Germline V lookup: CDR1 SGDLS, CDR2 YYNGEE. The CDR3 loop spans 13 amino acids. V lost 7 bases and J lost 8, with 18 bases in between. Method: immunoSEQ multiplex PCR; TCRdb's copy keeps in-frame clones and lacks some. This sample has around 210,000 clones, with 85% found just once. Sequenced sample: peripheral blood. This clonotype originated in a man aged 60-69 years with COVID-19, enrolled during active disease. The chain links TRBV9 to TRBJ2-5; possible D gene TRBD1, 6 bases. The CDR3, as DNA: TGTGCCAGCGGAGACAGGACTTCGGGAACCCAGTACTTC. Amino acids: CASGDRTSGTQYF. Full variable domain (remainder filled in from reference TRBV9 and TRBJ2-5): DSGVTQTPKHLITATGQRVTLRCSPRSGDLSVYWYQQSLDQGLQFLIQYYNGEERAKGNILERFSAQQFPDLHSELNLSSLELGDSALYFCASGDRTSGTQYFGPGTRLLVL.